This T cell receptor beta chain was captured by sequencing in a study of T cell clonality in common variable immunodeficiency. Some clones are missing from TCRdb's copy, which holds only in-frame ones; the method was immunoSEQ multiplex PCR. The sample contains some 64,000 clones, none of them singletons. This TCR was recovered from a person aged 18 to 75 in good health. The sequenced material came from peripheral blood mononuclear cells.

The sequenced CDR3 bases are TGTGCCAGCAGCTTAGCTAGCTCAGATACG. It encodes CASSLASSDT. The full CDR3 is CASSLASSDTQYF. The chain recombines TRBV7-9 with TRBJ2-3; D gene uncertain. The CDR3 extends 3 residues past the end of the read, so its final part is completed from the germline J gene. The CDR3 spans 13 residues. Germline V gives CDR1 SEHNR, CDR2 FQNEAQ (reference sequence). Trimming stripped 0 bases from V and 4 bases from J, with 5 bases between. Supplemented by reference TRBV7-9 and TRBJ2-3, the full variable domain reads DTGVSQNPRHKITKRGQNVTFRCDPISEHNRLYWYRQTLGQGPEFLTYFQNEAQLEKSRLLSDRFSAERPKGSFSTLEIQRTEQGDSAMYLCASSLASSDTQYFGPGTRLTVL.